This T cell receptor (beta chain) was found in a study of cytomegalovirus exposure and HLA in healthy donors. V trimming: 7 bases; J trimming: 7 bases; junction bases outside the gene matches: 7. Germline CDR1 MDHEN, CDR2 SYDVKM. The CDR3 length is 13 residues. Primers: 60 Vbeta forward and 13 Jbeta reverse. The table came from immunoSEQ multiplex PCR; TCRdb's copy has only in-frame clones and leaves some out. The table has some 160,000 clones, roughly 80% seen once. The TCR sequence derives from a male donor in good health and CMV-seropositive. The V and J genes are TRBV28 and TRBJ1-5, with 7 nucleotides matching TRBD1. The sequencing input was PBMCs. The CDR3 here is CASKGGAGQPQHF. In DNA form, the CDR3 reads TGTGCCAGCAAAGGGGGCGCGGGACAGCCCCAGCATTTT.